The present T cell receptor (beta chain) was sequenced within a study of shared clonotypes between healthy human individuals. Study results and limitations: Sequencing depth was predicted to influence how clonotypes are shared among donors.

V was pared by 3 bases and J by 3 bases, with 20 bases between. This CDR3 has 17 amino acids. Germline values: CDR1 SNHLY, CDR2 FYNNEI. Only CD45RO-negative cells positively selected for CCR7 counted as naive CD8 cells, so terminally differentiated effector memory CD45RA+ cells were excluded. Here immunoSEQ multiplex PCR was the method, and the copy in TCRdb shows in-frame clones only, minus some. Of hundreds of thousands of clones listed, approximately 96% were seen once; the top ten hold about 0.12%. Comments on this clone: Its target is not known.

The sequenced sample consisted of naive CD8+ T cells sorted from blood. This TCR derives from a woman in her twenties or thirties in good health. The V and J genes are TRBV2 and TRBJ2-5; weak D call: TRBD1 (5 bases). CDR3 region: CASSDQNRLRRKETQYF. The CDR3 DNA reads as TGTGCCAGCAGTGACCAAAACAGGCTCCGGCGTAAAGAGACCCAGTACTTC.